The 22 T cell receptor beta chains given below trace back to one sample, sequenced in a study of regulatory T cells in long-lasting Graves disease. Investigators prepared the TCR beta libraries by applying iRepertoire HTBI primers and Arm-PCR of CDR3 regions. TCRdb re-analysed the multiplex PCR reads in MiXCR, keeping a single row per CDR3 protein. The sample comprises approximately 540,000 distinct CDR3 sequences, 9.5% to 15% of which are singletons, and roughly 8.9% rests with the top ten. Described time point: newly diagnosed GD, antithyroid drugs for less than 3 months. Scientists built the TCR library using RNA that was extracted from PBMCs. These records were also assigned to another study, of T cells in Graves' hyperthyroidism and ophthalmopathy.

Sequenced material: peripheral blood mononuclear cells (PBMCs), taken at new diagnosis, from a patient treated with antithyroid drugs. These receptors were collected from a woman aged 25 to 39 with Graves disease.

This clonotype was seen repeatedly, ten times or more. The V and J genes are TRBV28 and TRBJ2-7, with D tentatively TRBD1 (5 bases). V was clipped by 5 bases and J by 0 bases, with 14 bases between them. Germline V gives CDR1 MDHEN, CDR2 SYDVKM. The CDR3 spans 15 residues. CDR3 region: CASSKYRLSSYEQYF. CDR3 nucleotide sequence: TGTGCCAGCAGTAAATACAGGCTGAGCTCCTACGAGCAGTACTTC. The full variable domain, completed using reference TRBV28 and TRBJ2-7, is DVKVTQSSRYLVKRTGEKVFLECVQDMDHENMFWYRQDPGLGLRLIYFSYDVKMKEKGDIPEGYSVSREKKERFSLILESASTNQTSMYLCASSKYRLSSYEQYFGPGTRLTVT.

This clonotype was picked up many times. Written as DNA, the CDR3 is TGTGCCAGCAGCGGACGGCCGCGGCGGGAGGGTGGCGGTGAGCAGTTCTTC. Translating gives CASSGRPRREGGGEQFF. The chain links TRBV7-8 to TRBJ2-1; 9 positions match TRBD2. Germline trimming cut 5 bases from V and 9 bases from J; bases unmatched to any gene: 17. This CDR3 has 17 amino acids. In germline, CDR1 is SGHVS, CDR2 FQNEAQ.

This chain uses TRBV20-1 with TRBJ2-2; 7 nucleotides agree with TRBD2. The V gene's germline CDR1 is DFQATT and CDR2 SNEGSKA (reference sequence). The ends lost 6 bases at V and 0 bases at J; junction bases unmatched: 4. CDR3 length: 14 residues. In DNA form, the CDR3 reads TGCAGTGCGGTAGCGGGCGCGAACACCGGGGAGCTGTTTTTT. Protein: CSAVAGANTGELFF.

The chain carries TRBV24-1 and TRBJ1-2; unclear D gene. Per germline, CDR1 KGHDR and CDR2 SFDVKD. V gave up 6 bases and J gave up 2 bases, with 6 bases separating them. The CDR3 length is 12 residues. The CDR3 sequence: CATSRRNYGYTF. CDR3 DNA sequence: TGTGCCACCAGTAGGCGAAACTATGGCTACACCTTC.

The chain combines TRBV2 with TRBJ2-5, with no clear D. Trimming took 7 bases from V and 5 from J, leaving 11 bases between them. In germline, CDR1 is SNHLY, CDR2 FYNNEI. The CDR3 sequence is 12 residues long. The CDR3 loop reads CASIGAEETQYF. The CDR3 DNA is TGTGCCAGCATCGGAGCAGAGGAGACCCAGTACTTC.

The V call is TRBV18, the J call TRBJ2-2; D unclear. This CDR3 is built from 15 residues. CDR1 and CDR2 from the germline V gene are KGHSH and LQKENI. Trimming stripped 3 bases from V and 6 bases from J, with 14 bases between. As DNA, the CDR3 is TGTGCCAGCTCACCTGATTTAACCTTGCCCGGGGAGCTGTTTTTT. Protein product: CASSPDLTLPGELFF.

This clonotype was recorded many times. The chain uses TRBV28 and TRBJ2-7, with TRBD2 matching 12 bases. The CDR3 runs to 12 residues. The V gene end was trimmed by 8 bases and the J gene end by 6 bases; junction bases not matched to a gene: 2. The germline V gene has CDR1 MDHEN and CDR2 SYDVKM. CDR3 loop: CASGLAGREQYF. The DNA of the CDR3 is TGTGCCAGCGGACTAGCGGGACGCGAGCAGTACTTC. The whole variable domain, remainder taken from reference TRBV28 and TRBJ2-7, is DVKVTQSSRYLVKRTGEKVFLECVQDMDHENMFWYRQDPGLGLRLIYFSYDVKMKEKGDIPEGYSVSREKKERFSLILESASTNQTSMYLCASGLAGREQYFGPGTRLTVT.

This clonotype was picked up many times. This rearrangement joins TRBV20-1 to TRBJ2-1; D is uncertain. Germline values: CDR1 DFQATT, CDR2 SNEGSKA (reference sequence). This CDR3 has 15 residues. Trimming shortened V by 0 bases and J by 8 bases, and 17 bases separated the two germline ends. The CDR3 coding sequence is TGCAGTGCTAGAGATCTAACAGTAACTGCGGATGAGCAGTTCTTC. Translated, it gives CSARDLTVTADEQFF.

This clonotype came up a few times. J is TRBJ1-1 and V is TRBV25-1, with D unresolved. This CDR3 has 16 amino acids. Looked up from germline, CDR1 is MGHDK and CDR2 is SYGVNS. V lost 3 bases to trimming and J lost 1 base, with 15 bases between them. The CDR3 DNA is TGTGCCAGCAGTGATGGTGCCCCCGTTCAGAACACTGAAGCTTTCTTT. Residues: CASSDGAPVQNTEAFF.

The chain has TRBV7-3 and TRBJ2-7; 8 bases match TRBD2. The CDR3 runs 15 residues. Germline V gene data show CDR1 as SGHTA and CDR2 as FQGTGA. V trimming: 5 bases; J trimming: 6 bases; junction bases outside the gene matches: 12. Written as DNA, the CDR3 is TGTGCCAGCAGCGCACCCGAGAGCGGGAGACGCGAGCAGTACTTC. It encodes CASSAPESGRREQYF.

This clonotype was seen many times. The chain joins TRBV2 to TRBJ2-2, with a weak D call TRBD1 (5 bases). Between the trimmed V and J ends, which lost 5 bases and 5 bases, there was a span of 12 bases. Germline lookup yields CDR1 SNHLY and CDR2 FYNNEI. CDR3 size: 14 residues. CDR3 sequence reads: CASSIIQGTGELFF. CDR3 nucleotides: TGTGCCAGCAGTATTATCCAGGGTACCGGGGAGCTGTTTTTT.

This clonotype was detected ten times or more. This chain connects TRBV28 to TRBJ1-6; D unresolved. The V and J ends lost 6 bases and 11 bases respectively, with 17 bases between them. CDR1 is MDHEN and CDR2 is SYDVKM in the germline V gene. There are 14 residues in the CDR3. The CDR3: CASRLARPVTPLHF. CDR3 bases: TGTGCCAGCAGGTTGGCCCGTCCGGTGACACCCCTCCACTTT.

There are many counts of this clonotype. The chain has TRBV2 and TRBJ2-7, with 8 bases identical to TRBD1. Germline V gives CDR1 SNHLY, CDR2 FYNNEI. The CDR3 is 15 residues long. Trimming took 6 bases from V and 1 from J; bases not matched to a gene: 8. The CDR3 sequence is CASRQRTGFSYEQYF. As DNA, the CDR3 is TGTGCCAGCAGGCAAAGGACAGGGTTTTCCTACGAGCAGTACTTC.

The genes are TRBV5-6 and TRBJ1-2, with TRBD1 matching 9 bases. Trimming cost V 1 base and J 7 bases; bases outside gene matches: 5. CDR3 length equals 14 residues. Germline assignment: CDR1 SGHDT and CDR2 YYEEEE. The CDR3 nucleotides are TGTGCCAGCAGCTTGACAGGGGGCTTACTTGGCTACACCTTC. Protein product: CASSLTGGLLGYTF. The variable domain in full, completed from reference TRBV5-6 and TRBJ1-2, reads DAGVTQSPTHLIKTRGQQVTLRCSPKSGHDTVSWYQQALGQGPQFIFQYYEEEERQRGNFPDRFSGHQFPNYSSELNVNALLLGDSALYLCASSLTGGLLGYTFGSGTRLTVV.

This clonotype was detected many times. This sequence joins TRBV7-8 and TRBJ2-3, with D unclear. CDR1 and CDR2 (germline): SGHVS, FQNEAQ. This CDR3 is 15 amino acids long. The germline V and J ends were trimmed by 5 bases and 6 bases, with 18 bases remaining between them. This CDR3 reads CASSKNLPVGDTQYF. In DNA, the CDR3 is TGTGCCAGCAGCAAAAACCTTCCAGTGGGGGATACGCAGTATTTT. Looking up the rest from reference TRBV7-8 and TRBJ2-3 gives the full variable domain: GAGVSQSPRYKVAKRGQDVALRCDPISGHVSLFWYQQALGQGPEFLTYFQNEAQLDKSGLPSDRFFAERPEGSVSTLKIQRTQQEDSAVYLCASSKNLPVGDTQYFGPGTRLTVL.

The chain uses TRBV28 and TRBJ1-2; possible D gene TRBD1, 5 bases. V lost 5 bases and J 6 bases, leaving 19 bases between the germline ends. The CDR3 covers 15 residues. Germline CDR1 MDHEN, CDR2 SYDVKM. CDR3 loop: CASSVSVAGEHGYTF. The DNA for the CDR3 is TGTGCCAGCAGTGTTAGTGTCGCGGGGGAACATGGCTACACCTTC.

This clonotype has a handful of counts. The J gene is TRBJ1-5, the V gene TRBV6-1; TRBD1 agrees at 10 bases. Germline V gene lookup returns CDR1 MNHNS and CDR2 SASEGT. Losses at the gene ends were 7 bases for V and 0 bases for J; bases not matched to a gene: 9. This CDR3 contains 17 residues. The CDR3, as DNA: TGTGCCAGCATCGGACAGGGGGAGATTAATAGCAATCAGCCCCAGCATTTT. It yields the protein CASIGQGEINSNQPQHF.

This clonotype was recorded at least ten times. The V call is TRBV2, the J call TRBJ2-2; 13 nucleotides line up with TRBD2. Germline-derived CDR1 and CDR2 are SNHLY and FYNNEI. V shed 8 bases and J 0 bases; nucleotides not matched to a gene: 3. This CDR3 has 16 residues. CDR3 sequence (DNA): TGTGCCAGCGCCGGGACTAGCGGGGCGAACACCGGGGAGCTGTTTTTT. As protein: CASAGTSGANTGELFF.

This clonotype has a count of ten or more. The chain combines TRBV29-1 with TRBJ1-2, with unresolved D. CDR3 length: 11 amino acids. Trimming shortened V by 5 bases and J by 0 bases, and 4 bases separated the two germline ends. Looked up from germline, CDR1 is SQVTM and CDR2 is ANQGSEA. The CDR3 DNA sequence: TGCAGCGTTTGGACTAACTATGGCTACACCTTC. Protein product: CSVWTNYGYTF.

In its sample, this clonotype was seen many times. This sequence joins TRBV12-5 and TRBJ1-5; no definite D call. The germline CDR1 and CDR2 sequences are LGHNT and FRNRAP. V was cut by 2 bases and J by 3 bases, with 8 bases left in between. The CDR3 covers 14 residues. CDR3 nucleotides: TGTGCTAGTGGTTTGCGACCATTCAATCAGCCCCAGCATTTT. Protein: CASGLRPFNQPQHF.

This chain joins TRBV10-1 and TRBJ1-2, with D perhaps matching TRBD1 (6 bases). Germline V gene sequence: CDR1 WNHNN, CDR2 SYGVQD (reference sequence). Deletions cut 0 bases from V and 6 bases from J, with 20 bases between. This CDR3 is 17 amino acids long. CDR3 sequence: CASSESSSLGGEDGYTF. For the CDR3, the DNA is TGCGCCAGCAGTGAGTCGAGCTCTTTAGGGGGGGAGGATGGCTACACCTTC.

This clonotype was seen many times. The genes are TRBV7-9 and TRBJ1-1; D unclear. V was cut by 7 bases and J by 0 bases, with 6 bases left in between. Germline V CDR1 and CDR2: SEHNR, FQNEAQ (reference sequence). The length of the CDR3 is 12 residues. CDR3 coding DNA: TGTGCCAGCACCCTTCTGAACACTGAAGCTTTCTTT. Protein product: CASTLLNTEAFF.